This T cell receptor (beta chain) was recovered during a study of T cell repertoires in cytomegalovirus infection. Study details: CMV epitopes used comprised recently identified HLA-C-restricted ones and well-studied HLA-B-restricted ones. Signatures in public TCR beta sequences pointed to both CMV infection and matching HLA type.

MiXCR, applied by TCRdb to the reads, yields one record per CDR3 protein. The data hold 300,000 to 400,000 distinct CDR3 sequences, with 25% to 30% observed a single time. This clonotype has just a few counts. Its antigen is unidentified. The V end lost 3 bases, the J end lost 6 bases, and 16 bases lay between the germline ends. The CDR3 totals 15 residues. Germline values: CDR1 KGHDR, CDR2 SFDVKD. Study-wide findings and caveats: Dominating the ex vivo response were HLA-C-restricted CMV-specific TCR beta clonotypes.

The J gene is TRBJ1-2, the V gene TRBV24-1; TRBD1 is a possible D gene (5 bases). Sequenced material: cultured PBMCs, taken from culture after CMV antigen stimulation. The receptor was derived from a human donor in good health (CMV status not recorded). Some clones in this sample may be carry-over from other donors' samples. The CDR3 region is CATSDPGGRRDGYTF. As DNA, the CDR3 is TGTGCCACCAGTGATCCTGGGGGTCGGAGAGATGGCTACACCTTC.